The 25 T cell receptor beta chains in this list originate from one sample, sequenced in a study of T-cell memory formation after mild COVID-19. TCRdb passed the 5' RACE reads through MiXCR, listing each CDR3 protein once. The repertoire includes 550,000 to 600,000 distinct CDR3 sequences, roughly 17% of them detected once, and about 7.4% sits in the top ten. Source material: PBMCs or a T cell subset sorted from them (not recorded which). These receptors were collected from an adult woman who had mild COVID-19 (a few samples of this study predate the infection). Cell type and time point are not known.

The rearrangement joins TRBV4-1 to TRBJ2-1, with 9 nucleotides matching TRBD1. The CDR3 is 18 residues long. The V gene end was trimmed by 1 base and the J gene end by 8 bases; junction bases not matched to a gene: 15. Germline V gene sequence: CDR1 MGHRA, CDR2 YSYEKL. The CDR3 nucleotides read TGCGCCAGCAGCCAAGGCGAACCCGGGACAGGGATCAAGGATGAGCAGTTCTTC. It encodes CASSQGEPGTGIKDEQFF.

There are a few counts of this clonotype. V gene TRBV5-1 combines with J gene TRBJ2-6; no clear D. The germline CDR1 and CDR2 sequences are SGHRS and YFSETQ. This CDR3 contains 16 residues. The V gene lost 0 bases and the J gene lost 1 base, with 8 bases spanning the gap. The CDR3 protein is CASSLDRPSGANVLTF. The DNA of the CDR3 is TGCGCCAGCAGCTTGGATCGGCCATCTGGGGCCAACGTCCTGACTTTC.

V is TRBV4-2 and J is TRBJ2-1, with 14 bases identical to TRBD2. There are 17 residues in the CDR3. The germline CDR1 and CDR2 sequences are LGHNA and YNFKEQ. The V segment lost 0 bases and the J segment 8 bases; nucleotides outside the gene matches: 6. The CDR3 DNA reads as TGTGCCAGCAGCCAAGAATTGGGACTAGCGGGGGAATATGAGCAGTTCTTC. Encoded protein: CASSQELGLAGEYEQFF.

The chain uses TRBV12-3 or TRBV12-4 and TRBJ2-2; 13 bases fit TRBD2. This CDR3 has 17 amino acids. V lost 1 base and J lost 5; bases outside the gene matches: 4. CDR3 region: CASSLGLAGGRTGELFF. The CDR3 DNA sequence: TGTGCCAGCAGTTTAGGACTAGCGGGAGGACGAACCGGGGAGCTGTTTTTT.

This clonotype was picked up a small number of times. V is TRBV27 and J is TRBJ1-5, with D possibly matching TRBD1 (6 bases). Germline V gene sequence: CDR1 MNHEY, CDR2 SMNVEV (reference sequence). Between the trimmed V and J ends, which lost 3 bases and 8 bases, there was a span of 8 bases. This CDR3 region has 12 residues. CDR3 region: CASSFPGEPQHF. In DNA, the CDR3 is TGTGCCAGCAGTTTCCCAGGGGAGCCCCAGCATTTT.

This clonotype was counted only a few times. The V call is TRBV9, the J call TRBJ1-6, with a weak D call TRBD1 (6 bases). Trimming shortened V by 3 bases and J by 11 bases, and 18 bases separated the two germline ends. Germline CDR1 and CDR2: SGDLS and YYNGEE. The CDR3 has 15 residues. The CDR3 spells CASSGRPGTSTPLHF. DNA of the CDR3: TGTGCCAGCAGCGGGAGGCCCGGGACATCGACACCCCTCCACTTT.

This clonotype has a handful of counts. The V and J genes are TRBV7-9 and TRBJ2-5, with 9 bases fitting TRBD1. Per germline, CDR1 SEHNR and CDR2 FQNEAQ (reference sequence). There are 15 residues in the CDR3. V shed 5 bases, J shed 2 bases, and the junction held 6 bases outside the gene matches. CDR3 DNA: TGTGCCAGCAGCCCGGGACAGGGCGGGCAAGAGACCCAGTACTTC. Residues: CASSPGQGGQETQYF.

This clonotype was counted only a few times. The chain recombines TRBV5-1 with TRBJ2-2; TRBD2 matches at 11 bases. V was clipped by 2 bases and J by 4 bases; unmatched bases: 4. The CDR3 runs 16 residues. The germline gives CDR1 SGHRS, CDR2 YFSETQ. DNA for the CDR3: TGCGCCAGCAGCTTCACTAGCGGGGGTATCACCGGGGAGCTGTTTTTT. Residues: CASSFTSGGITGELFF.

In its sample, this clonotype was seen a few times. The CDR3 DNA reads TGTGCCAGCAGCTTGGGGTCCCCGAACTACGAGCAGTACTTC. This gives the protein CASSLGSPNYEQYF. The rearrangement joins TRBV5-5 to TRBJ2-7; D is uncertain. Trimming cost V 0 bases and J 3 bases, with 10 bases left between them. Germline loops: CDR1 SGHKS, CDR2 YYEKEE (reference sequence). CDR3 length: 14 residues.

This clonotype was seen repeatedly, ten times or more. This chain joins TRBV7-2 and TRBJ2-4; 10 nucleotides agree with TRBD1. V was pared by 0 bases and J by 10 bases, with 6 bases of the junction left unmatched. CDR3 size: 15 residues. CDR1 is SGHTA and CDR2 is FQGNSA in the germline V gene. The DNA of the CDR3 is TGTGCCAGCAGCTTAGCGGGACAGGGGATCGCTATTCAGTACTTC. Translation gives CASSLAGQGIAIQYF.

This clonotype was seen a few times. The chain carries TRBV7-3 and TRBJ2-1, with 15 bases matching TRBD2. With 5 bases clipped from V and 9 bases from J, the junction kept 5 bases outside the gene matches. The CDR3 totals 15 residues. The germline V gene has CDR1 SGHTA and CDR2 FQGTGA. This chain's CDR3 is CASSVGTSGGIEQFF. CDR3 DNA sequence: TGTGCCAGCAGCGTAGGGACTAGCGGGGGGATTGAGCAGTTCTTC.

V usage is TRBV6-2 or TRBV6-3 and J usage is TRBJ2-1; the D gene is possibly TRBD1 (6 bases). CDR1 MNHEY and CDR2 SVGEGT come from the germline V gene. This CDR3 has 12 residues. Trimming removed 7 bases from V and 7 bases from J, with 11 bases in between. CDR3 nucleotides: TGTGCCAGCACATTGGACAGAAATGAGCAGTTCTTC. This gives the protein CASTLDRNEQFF.

This clonotype has a handful of counts. The rearrangement uses TRBV20-1 and TRBJ2-3; D is uncertain. This CDR3 has 15 residues. Germline V gene sequence: CDR1 DFQATT, CDR2 SNEGSKA (reference sequence). V dropped 3 bases and J dropped 3 bases, with 16 bases sitting between them. Written as DNA, the CDR3 is TGCAGTGCTAGCCCGCTTACAGATAGGACAGATACGCAGTATTTT. This codes for CSASPLTDRTDTQYF.

In DNA form, the CDR3 reads TGTGCCAGCAGCCCATTCCGACACCCTAGCACAGATACGCAGTATTTT. It yields the protein CASSPFRHPSTDTQYF. The chain uses TRBV7-9 and TRBJ2-3; no definite D call. Trimming shortened V by 5 bases and J by 0 bases, and 15 bases separated the two germline ends. CDR1 and CDR2 (germline): SEHNR, FQNEAQ (reference sequence). The CDR3 has 16 amino acids.

This chain joins TRBV6-1 and TRBJ2-7; D not certain. Looked up from germline, CDR1 is MNHNS and CDR2 is SASEGT. The CDR3 has 15 residues. The V gene lost 1 base and the J gene lost 0 bases, with 10 bases spanning the gap. The CDR3 sequence: CASSEGLRSSYEQYF. The CDR3 coding sequence is TGTGCCAGCAGTGAAGGGCTCAGGAGCTCCTACGAGCAGTACTTC.

This clonotype has just a few counts. The CDR3 coding sequence is TGTGCCAGCAGCTTGGGACTGACGGGATACTCCTACGAGCAGTACTTC. Translating gives CASSLGLTGYSYEQYF. J is TRBJ2-7 and V is TRBV5-6; D possibly corresponds to TRBD2 (5 bases). From germline, CDR1 is SGHDT and CDR2 YYEEEE. V was pared by 0 bases and J by 0 bases, with 13 bases between. The CDR3 is 16 amino acids.

This clonotype was picked up a small number of times. The V and J genes are TRBV12-3 or TRBV12-4 and TRBJ1-2, with D maybe TRBD1 (5 bases). The CDR3 is 13 amino acids. With 6 bases removed from V and 2 bases from J, the gap between germline ends came to 10 bases. The CDR3 DNA reads as TGTGCCAGCAGCAAGACAGCAAACTATGGCTACACCTTC. It codes for CASSKTANYGYTF.

In its sample, this clonotype was seen a few times. The rearrangement links TRBV15 to TRBJ2-2; no definite D call. This CDR3 has 10 amino acids. CDR1 and CDR2 (germline): LNHNV, YYDKDF (reference sequence). Trimming pared 8 bases from V and 6 bases from J, leaving 4 bases between. Here the CDR3 DNA reads TGTGCCACCGGGGCCGGGGAGCTGTTTTTT. Translated: CATGAGELFF.

The genes are TRBV20-1 and TRBJ2-5; D ambiguous. Looked up from germline, CDR1 is DFQATT and CDR2 is SNEGSKA (reference sequence). The length of the CDR3 is 13 residues. Between the trimmed V and J ends, which lost 4 bases and 2 bases, there was a span of 11 bases. The CDR3 spells CSAILRRQETQYF. The CDR3, as DNA: TGCAGTGCTATTCTCAGGCGTCAAGAGACCCAGTACTTC.

The chain couples TRBV29-1 to TRBJ1-4; tentative D call: TRBD1 (6 bases). V was pared by 7 bases and J by 3 bases, with 12 bases between. The CDR3 spans 13 residues. Germline CDR1 reads SQVTM; CDR2 reads ANQGSEA. CDR3 nucleotide sequence: TGCAGCGCGTCACAGGGAGCTAATGAAAAACTGTTTTTT. Its translation is CSASQGANEKLFF.

The J gene is TRBJ2-1, the V gene TRBV7-2, with TRBD2 as a possible D gene (6 bases). Germline CDR1 is SGHTA and CDR2 is FQGNSA. CDR3 length equals 15 residues. V dropped 1 base and J dropped 9 bases, with 16 bases sitting between them. The CDR3 DNA is TGTGCCAGCAGCTTAGGCGGCCTAGCGATCGGTGAGCAGTTCTTC. Translated, it gives CASSLGGLAIGEQFF.

The chain links TRBV2 to TRBJ1-4; 7 bases fit TRBD1. Losses at the gene ends were 7 bases for V and 0 bases for J; bases not matched to a gene: 8. Germline values: CDR1 SNHLY, CDR2 FYNNEI. The CDR3 is 16 residues long. CDR3 amino acids: CASTLDRVATNEKLFF. CDR3 bases: TGTGCCAGCACTTTAGACAGGGTTGCAACTAATGAAAAACTGTTTTTT.

With respect to this clonotype: One junction end disagrees with the germline gene, perhaps due to a read error. V usage is TRBV24-1 and J usage is TRBJ2-1; D gene unclear. The CDR3 is 13 amino acids. Per the germline V gene, CDR1 is KGHDR and CDR2 is SFDVKD. The CDR3 protein is CATSDFLDDEQLF. The CDR3 DNA reads TGTGCCACCAGTGATTTCCTCGACGATGAGCAGTTATTC.

The chain uses TRBV9 and TRBJ2-3; possible D gene TRBD2, 6 bases. This CDR3 contains 15 residues. Germline V lookup: CDR1 SGDLS, CDR2 YYNGEE. V dropped 4 bases and J dropped 3 bases, with 15 bases sitting between them. The CDR3 here is CASSPMGGETDTQYF. The CDR3 DNA reads TGTGCCAGCAGCCCGATGGGCGGGGAAACAGATACGCAGTATTTT.

This clonotype was seen a handful of times. J is TRBJ1-1 and V is TRBV13; 9 nucleotides agree with TRBD1. With V trimmed by 3 bases and J by 4 bases, 6 bases remained unmatched. Germline assignment: CDR1 PRHDT and CDR2 FYEKMQ (reference sequence). This CDR3 has 15 residues. The DNA for the CDR3 is TGTGCCAGCAGCTTTGGACAGGGGCGGGGCACTGAAGCTTTCTTT. It is translated as CASSFGQGRGTEAFF.